The source of this T cell receptor (beta chain) is a study of blood T cells in healthy people across ages. Germline CDR1 reads MNHEY; CDR2 reads SMNVEV (reference sequence). The V gene end was trimmed by 6 bases and the J gene end by 3 bases; junction bases not matched to a gene: 5. The CDR3 is made up of 14 amino acids. Regarding the study as a whole: Estimates drawn from one million T cells were deemed to understate diversity.

This clonotype was counted many times. Antigen unknown. The use of a sample-barcoded 5' primer and a J-beta primer mix characterized a second PCR of about 7 to 12 cycles. A single record per CDR3 protein comes from TCRdb applying MiXCR to the 5' RACE reads. This repertoire shows 750,000 to 1,000,000 distinct CDR3 sequences, 25% to 30% found once; its top ten account for about a tenth. The same specimen was also included in a second study, on T cells of mothers and their children.

Source material: blood. The source of this sequence is a woman aged 40 to 50 in good health. This chain links TRBV27 with TRBJ2-7, with 10 positions matching TRBD1. The DNA of the CDR3 is TGTGCCAGCAGGCTTAGGACAGGGGGCTACGAGCAGTACTTC. Translated: CASRLRTGGYEQYF.